Listed here are 26 T cell receptor beta chains from one sample, sequenced in a study of post-analysis software for immune sequencing data (dated by TCRdb to between 2014 and 2016). Overall results and qualifications from the work: Patients showed significantly higher frequencies than controls for about 5 TRBV segments, among them TRBV5-6, TRBV5-1 and TRBV20-1.

Library preparation was by PCR. Data came from an Illumina HiSeq 2500. Unique molecular identifiers were incorporated into TCR beta cDNA libraries to reduce PCR and sequencing biases. TCRdb reprocessing: public reads trimmed at Q25 with fastp, clones called with MiXCR, in-frame beta chains kept. Rows are combined by CDR3 protein, so each entry shows the most common genes and DNA. The table for this sample lists some 800,000 distinct CDR3 sequences; under 60% of them were counted only once. Approximately 5% of the sample comes from the top ten. Their target antigens are unknown. The sequenced sample was blood. These receptors were collected from a girl between 10 and 17 years old with multiple sclerosis.

The chain joins TRBV7-2 to TRBJ2-1; D ambiguous. The CDR3 length is 17 residues. Deletions cut 1 base from V and 2 bases from J, with 15 bases between. The germline CDR1 and CDR2 sequences are SGHTA and FQGNSA. The CDR3 nucleotides read TGTGCCAGCAGCTTAGAGTTGATGCGATTACCCTACAATGAGCAGTTCTTC. Translation: CASSLELMRLPYNEQFF.

This clonotype has only a few counts. This chain uses TRBV28 with TRBJ1-2; D unresolved. The CDR3 has 14 amino acids. V was pared by 5 bases and J by 2 bases, with 12 bases between. CDR1 is MDHEN, CDR2 SYDVKM, per germline. The CDR3 nucleotides are TGTGCCAGCAGTCCCGGGATTTCAAACTATGGCTACACCTTC. Its protein is CASSPGISNYGYTF.

The rearrangement joins TRBV7-6 to TRBJ2-7; 7 bases are a match to TRBD2. Losses at the gene ends were 4 bases for V and 1 base for J; bases not matched to a gene: 7. Germline CDR1 is SGHVS and CDR2 is FNYEAQ. The CDR3 sequence is 15 residues long. In DNA, the CDR3 is TGTGCCAGCAGCTCCGGGCGGGAGCTATCCTACGAGCAGTACTTC. Its translation: CASSSGRELSYEQYF.

The chain carries TRBV7-9 and TRBJ2-7, with D tentatively TRBD1 (5 bases). The germline gives CDR1 SEHNR, CDR2 FQNEAQ (reference sequence). The CDR3 runs 13 residues. V lost 3 bases and J lost 6, with 12 bases in between. The CDR3 is CASSLWQGSEQYF. The CDR3 coding sequence is TGTGCCAGCAGCTTGTGGCAGGGAAGCGAGCAGTACTTC.

This clonotype was counted a few times. The chain joins TRBV12-3 or TRBV12-4 to TRBJ1-5; tentatively, D is TRBD1 (5 bases). Trimming removed 5 bases at V and 6 bases at J, with 14 bases between. This CDR3 spans 14 amino acids. The CDR3 nucleotides are TGTGCCAGCAGTCTCCAGGGCAGTATTCAGCCCCAGCATTTT. Amino acids: CASSLQGSIQPQHF.

This chain links TRBV14 with TRBJ1-1; D unclear. This CDR3 contains 13 residues. The germline gives CDR1 SGHDN, CDR2 FVKESK. Trimming removed 1 base at V and 8 bases at J, with 11 bases between. Here the CDR3 reads CASSQVNRGEAFF. CDR3 nucleotide sequence: TGTGCCAGCAGCCAAGTAAACCGTGGGGAAGCTTTCTTT.

V gene TRBV12-3 or TRBV12-4 combines with J gene TRBJ2-1; D call uncertain. V lost 3 bases and J 7 bases, leaving 7 bases between the germline ends. The CDR3 is 12 residues long. CDR3 sequence reads: CASSLGINEQFF. In DNA, the CDR3 is TGTGCCAGCAGTTTGGGGATAAATGAGCAGTTCTTC.

This clonotype was seen many times. The CDR3 DNA reads as TGTGCCAGCAGTGAAGCAAAGGGGGCTTTCTATGGCTACACCTTC. This translates into CASSEAKGAFYGYTF. V usage is TRBV6-1 and J usage is TRBJ1-2; 7 positions agree with TRBD1. The CDR3 runs 15 residues. Germline V gene data show CDR1 as MNHNS and CDR2 as SASEGT. J gave up 4 bases and V 0 bases, and 5 bases lay outside the gene matches.

The chain carries TRBV11-2 and TRBJ2-5; 8 bases fit TRBD1. Germline CDR1 and CDR2: SGHAT and FQNNGV. The V segment lost 8 bases and the J segment 9 bases; nucleotides outside the gene matches: 14. This CDR3 has 14 residues. DNA for the CDR3: TGTGCCAGCCGCAGGCAGGGGGCCTTGTCGTCCCAGTACTTC. It codes for CASRRQGALSSQYF.

V gene TRBV10-3 combines with J gene TRBJ2-1, with 7 bases lining up with TRBD2. Germline lookup yields CDR1 ENHRY and CDR2 SYGVKD. The CDR3 is made up of 11 amino acids. The trim removed 10 bases at V and 10 bases at J, leaving 7 bases unmatched. CDR3 region: CATGGLREQFF. The DNA for the CDR3 is TGTGCCACCGGGGGACTACGGGAGCAGTTCTTC.

The J gene is TRBJ1-1, the V gene TRBV6-6; D gene ambiguous. The V gene lost 4 bases and the J gene lost 4 bases, with 7 bases spanning the gap. Germline V gives CDR1 MNHNY, CDR2 SVGAGI (reference sequence). CDR3 length: 12 amino acids. CDR3 protein: CASSWWGTEAFF. In nucleotides, the CDR3 is TGTGCCAGCAGTTGGTGGGGCACTGAAGCTTTCTTT.

The chain joins TRBV29-1 to TRBJ2-3, with 7 bases that match TRBD1. Trimming removed 5 bases from V and 1 base from J; junction bases left unmatched: 3. The V gene's germline CDR1 is SQVTM and CDR2 ANQGSEA. The CDR3 runs 13 residues. The CDR3 is CSVSQGGTDTQYF. CDR3 in DNA: TGCAGCGTTAGTCAGGGGGGCACAGATACGCAGTATTTT.

This clonotype was detected only a few times. The rearrangement uses TRBV7-3 and TRBJ2-7, with no clear D. CDR1 and CDR2 from the germline V gene are SGHTA and FQGTGA. Deletions cut 1 base from V and 5 bases from J, with 12 bases between. The CDR3 totals 14 residues. CDR3 bases: TGTGCCAGCAGCTTAAGTTTTAGAGTCCACGAGCAGTACTTC. Translated: CASSLSFRVHEQYF. The variable domain in full, completed from reference TRBV7-3 and TRBJ2-7, reads GAGVSQTPSNKVTEKGKYVELRCDPISGHTALYWYRQSLGQGPEFLIYFQGTGAADDSGLPNDRFFAVRPEGSVSTLKIQRTERGDSAVYLCASSLSFRVHEQYFGPGTRLTVT.

This rearrangement joins TRBV12-3 or TRBV12-4 to TRBJ2-5; 11 bases align to TRBD1. The J call may be faulty, since TRBJ2-7 better matches the DNA end. The CDR3 extends over 15 amino acids. DNA for the CDR3: TGTGCCAGCAGTCCTCGGACAGGGGGCCGGTACGAGCAGTACTTC. Translated, it gives CASSPRTGGRYEQYF.

This rearrangement joins TRBV9 to TRBJ2-1; D remains ambiguous. The tail of the sequence fits TRBJ2-7 better, so the J call may be wrong. CDR1 and CDR2 from the germline V gene are SGDLS and YYNGEE. There are 11 residues in the CDR3. The DNA of the CDR3 is TGTGCCAGCAGCGCTTCCAATGAGCAGTACTTC. This gives the protein CASSASNEQYF.

This clonotype was seen once. The chain joins TRBV7-9 to TRBJ2-7, with 10 bases that match TRBD1. This CDR3 spans 16 amino acids. The V gene end was trimmed by 2 bases and the J gene end by 3 bases; junction bases not matched to a gene: 7. Germline V CDR1 and CDR2: SEHNR, FQNEAQ (reference sequence). Written as DNA, the CDR3 is TGTGCCAGCAGCTTACTTCGGACAGGGGGTGGCTACGAGCAGTACTTC. It codes for CASSLLRTGGGYEQYF.

Turning to this clonotype: No DNA is shown, since the ends of the CDR3 on it are uncertain; the CDR3 is the one TCRdb lists. This chain links TRBV7-2 with TRBJ2-5; the listed D gene, TRBD2, was not tested against the DNA. The CDR3 has 18 residues if both end residues are counted. In germline, CDR1 is SGHTA, CDR2 FQGNSA. This CDR3 reads CASSHRGFGGSFLETQYF.

V is TRBV27 and J is TRBJ2-6; unclear D gene. CDR3 length: 15 amino acids. Germline V gene lookup returns CDR1 MNHEY and CDR2 SMNVEV (reference sequence). Trimming pared 2 bases from V and 0 bases from J, leaving 5 bases between. The CDR3 nucleotides are TGTGCCAGCAGTTTAAGACCCTCTGGGGCCAACGTCCTGACTTTC. Translated, it gives CASSLRPSGANVLTF.

The chain combines TRBV27 with TRBJ2-1, with 8 bases fitting TRBD2. The germline V gene has CDR1 MNHEY and CDR2 SMNVEV (reference sequence). V dropped 2 bases and J dropped 7; count of bases not matched to a gene: 7. This CDR3 contains 15 residues. CDR3 in DNA: TGTGCCAGCAGTTTAGCCGGGAGGGCCAGGAATGAGCAGTTCTTC. It is translated as CASSLAGRARNEQFF.

V and J are TRBV29-1 and TRBJ1-4; D unresolved. This CDR3 has 17 residues. V was trimmed by 1 base and J by 7 bases, leaving 22 bases between them. The germline gives CDR1 SQVTM, CDR2 ANQGSEA. The CDR3 region has the DNA TGCAGCGTTGAAGTAGGTTTCTCGAGGATCCGGCGTGAAAAACTGTTTTTT. Protein product: CSVEVGFSRIRREKLFF.

CDR3 loop: CASSVEGPQGPYGYTF. Here the CDR3 DNA reads TGTGCCAGCAGCGTAGAGGGACCACAGGGGCCCTATGGCTACACCTTC. This rearrangement joins TRBV9 to TRBJ1-2, with 7 bases that match TRBD1. The CDR3 loop spans 16 amino acids. Trimming took 0 bases from V and 4 from J; bases not matched to a gene: 9. The germline gives CDR1 SGDLS, CDR2 YYNGEE.

In regard to this clonotype: A much larger clone is a single base away; this may be a read error. The V gene is TRBV5-1, the J gene TRBJ2-7; weak D call: TRBD1 (6 bases). Trimming shortened V by 4 bases and J by 3 bases, and 17 bases separated the two germline ends. Germline V CDR1 and CDR2: SGHRS, YFSETQ. The CDR3 sequence is 15 residues long. CDR3 coding DNA: TGCGCCAGCAGCCGGACAGAGCGGTTTGGCTACGAGCAGTACTTC. It yields the protein CASSRTERFGYEQYF. The full variable domain, with the rest looked up from reference TRBV5-1 and TRBJ2-7, is KAGVTQTPRYLIKTRGQQVTLSCSPISGHRSVSWYQQTPGQGLQFLFEYFSETQRNKGNFPGRFSGRQFSNSRSEMNVSTLELGDSALYLCASSRTERFGYEQYFGPGTRLTVT.

The chain links TRBV20-1 to TRBJ2-7; D remains unclear. The CDR3 runs 16 residues. V was clipped by 2 bases and J by 2 bases, with 19 bases between them. Germline-derived CDR1 and CDR2 are DFQATT and SNEGSKA (reference sequence). CDR3 residues: CSARSLDLKRTYEQYF. CDR3 in DNA: TGCAGTGCTAGATCTCTAGATTTGAAGCGAACCTACGAGCAGTACTTC.

The rearrangement links TRBV24-1 to TRBJ2-1; D call uncertain. Germline V lookup: CDR1 KGHDR, CDR2 SFDVKD. Trimming cost V 6 bases and J 5 bases, with 13 bases left between them. The CDR3 totals 14 residues. CDR3 DNA sequence: TGTGCCACCAGTCACCGGAGACTCAACAATGAGCAGTTCTTC. As protein: CATSHRRLNNEQFF.

J is TRBJ2-3 and V is TRBV20-1; TRBD2 might be the D (6 bases). V lost 1 base and J 4 bases, leaving 9 bases between the germline ends. Per germline, CDR1 DFQATT and CDR2 SNEGSKA (reference sequence). There are 13 residues in the CDR3. The CDR3: CSARVGSSDTQYF. CDR3 sequence (DNA): TGCAGTGCTAGAGTCGGGAGCTCAGATACGCAGTATTTT.

There are a few counts of this clonotype. In DNA form, the CDR3 reads TGTGCCAGCAGTTACGGGAGGGGAGACGAGCAGTACTTC. Translated: CASSYGRGDEQYF. The chain has TRBV6-5 and TRBJ2-5, with 7 nucleotides matching TRBD2. The DNA end is a closer match to TRBJ2-7, so the J assignment may be wrong. Germline lookup yields CDR1 MNHEY and CDR2 SVGAGI. This CDR3 comprises 13 residues.